Listed below are T cell receptor beta chains from one sample, sequenced in a study of blood T cell repertoires in COVID-19. Sequenced by immunoSEQ multiplex PCR; TCRdb stores in-frame clones only, minus some. The sample consists of approximately 50,000 clones, approximately 80% of them appearing once. The sequenced sample consisted of peripheral blood. These receptors were collected from a man aged 50 to 59 with active or convalescent COVID-19. Each CDR3 is given with its conserved first and last residue. A D gene is named only where the DNA matches it firmly. Rows may omit the clone size; those that give it use once, few, many or a size class.

size	D	V	J	DNA	CDR3
-	-	TRBV2	TRBJ2-2	TGTGCCAGCAGGGAACTTGGAGGCATGGGCGGGGAGCTGTTTTTT	CASRELGGMGGELFF
-	TRBD1	TRBV16	TRBJ2-5	TGTGCCAGCAGCCCGTGGACAGGTCAAGAGACCCAGTACTTC	CASSPWTGQETQYF
-	-	TRBV7-9	TRBJ1-1	TGTGCCAGCAGCGCCCCAGGGGCCAGGAACACTGAAGCTTTCTTT	CASSAPGARNTEAFF
-	-	TRBV2	TRBJ1-2	TGTGCCAGCTCGTCTTTCGGCTACACCTTC	CASSSFGYTF
once	TRBD2	TRBV7-9	TRBJ2-1	TGTGCCAGCAGCTTAGGCGGGACTAGTCACAATGAGCAGTTCTTC	CASSLGGTSHNEQFF
-	-	TRBV7-3	TRBJ2-3	TGTGCCAGCAGCTTAGCGGGAAGCACAGATACGCAGTATTTT	CASSLAGSTDTQYF
once	-	TRBV5-5	TRBJ2-7	TGTGCCAGCAGCTTTGCGACAGGCGCCTACGAGCAGTACTTC	CASSFATGAYEQYF
once	-	TRBV20-1	TRBJ2-1	TGCAGTGCCCTACCTAACAATGAGCAGTTCTTC	CSALPNNEQFF
-	TRBD2	TRBV7-2	TRBJ2-1	TGTGCCAGCGTACTTTCGGGACTAGCTTCTAGTGAGCAGTTCTTC	CASVLSGLASSEQFF
-	-	TRBV5-6	TRBJ1-1	TGTGCCAGCAGCTTGATTGGGGGCGTTGAGAGCACTGAAGCTTTCTTT	CASSLIGGVESTEAFF